One and the same sample provided the 24 T cell receptor beta chains below, sequenced in a study of T-cell reconstitution after alpha-beta-depleted transplantation in children. Preparation of the TCRbeta library involved a method that used unique molecular identifiers. TCRdb recomputed calls from the PCR reads with MiXCR, one row per CDR3 protein. The data show 400,000 to 500,000 distinct CDR3 sequences, around 9.9% seen once. Sample: PBMCs from the stem cell graft donor, taken from the stem cell graft. These TCRs come from a human donor who donated a stem cell graft to a child with acute myeloid leukemia.

V usage is TRBV29-1 and J usage is TRBJ2-6; D not certain. V was cut by 3 bases and J by 1 base, with 4 bases left in between. Germline lookup yields CDR1 SQVTM and CDR2 ANQGSEA. This CDR3 is built from 13 residues. The CDR3 loop reads CSVDASGANVLTF. The CDR3 nucleotides read TGCAGCGTTGATGCTTCTGGGGCCAACGTCCTGACTTTC.

On this clonotype itself: A read error may produce the germline difference seen at one junction end. This chain uses TRBV6-4 with TRBJ2-2; possible D gene TRBD2, 5 bases. CDR3 size: 15 residues. Germline V gives CDR1 MRHNA, CDR2 SNTAGT. DNA of the CDR3: TGTGCCAGCAGTGTTGAGGGAAGGAACACCGCGGAGCTGTTTTTT. It translates to CASSVEGRNTAELFF.

This clonotype was seen more than once but under ten times. The rearrangement links TRBV4-2 to TRBJ2-3, with 7 nucleotides matching TRBD2. V gave up 6 bases and J gave up 4 bases; unmatched junction bases: 10. Germline V gene sequence: CDR1 LGHNA, CDR2 YNFKEQ. The length of the CDR3 is 15 residues. The CDR3 nucleotides are TGTGCCAGCAGACCAGAAGCGGGGCGTTCAGATACGCAGTATTTT. As protein: CASRPEAGRSDTQYF.

The chain links TRBV5-1 to TRBJ2-7, with 9 bases lining up with TRBD2. This CDR3 has 15 amino acids. Germline assignment: CDR1 SGHRS and CDR2 YFSETQ. Unmatched junction bases numbered 8, after V lost 5 bases and J lost 2 bases. The chain's CDR3 is CASRVLAGQTYEQYF. CDR3 nucleotide sequence: TGCGCCAGCAGGGTGCTAGCGGGACAAACCTACGAGCAGTACTTC.

This clonotype was detected only a few times. The chain is built from TRBV5-1 and TRBJ2-2, with D maybe TRBD2 (6 bases). Per the germline V gene, CDR1 is SGHRS and CDR2 is YFSETQ. Trimming took off 6 bases at V and 5 bases at J, with 17 bases between the two ends. This CDR3 has 15 residues. CDR3 protein: CASKFPGSMTGELFF. Written as DNA, the CDR3 is TGCGCCAGCAAGTTCCCCGGGAGTATGACCGGGGAGCTGTTTTTT.

CDR3 nucleotide sequence: TGTGCCAGCAGTGAAAGTCTGGAATTTGAGCAGTTCTTC. Protein sequence: CASSESLEFEQFF. The J gene is TRBJ2-1, the V gene TRBV6-1; D call uncertain. Looked up from germline, CDR1 is MNHNS and CDR2 is SASEGT. Trimming cost V 2 bases and J 9 bases, with 11 bases left between them. The CDR3 runs 13 residues.

This clonotype was seen many times. The chain's CDR3 is CASSPGIGYGYTF. In DNA, the CDR3 is TGTGCCAGCAGCCCCGGGATCGGCTATGGCTACACCTTC. The chain couples TRBV7-2 to TRBJ1-2; D remains ambiguous. CDR3 length equals 13 residues. The germline gives CDR1 SGHTA, CDR2 FQGNSA. Trimming removed 5 bases from V and 4 bases from J, with 11 bases in between.

This clonotype was counted between two and nine times. V and J are TRBV7-2 and TRBJ2-5, with D tentatively TRBD2 (7 bases). CDR1 and CDR2 from the germline V gene are SGHTA and FQGNSA. The V end lost 5 bases, the J end lost 4 bases, and 17 bases lay between the germline ends. CDR3 length: 15 amino acids. CDR3 sequence (DNA): TGTGCCAGCAGCAACCCCGGGGGGCCCGGAGAGACCCAGTACTTC. Protein: CASSNPGGPGETQYF. The full variable domain, with the rest looked up from reference TRBV7-2 and TRBJ2-5, is GAGVSQSPSNKVTEKGKDVELRCDPISGHTALYWYRQSLGQGLEFLIYFQGNSAPDKSGLPSDRFSAERTGGSVSTLTIQRTQQEDSAVYLCASSNPGGPGETQYFGPGTRLLVL.

The chain recombines TRBV5-1 with TRBJ1-1; D gene uncertain. The CDR3 is 16 amino acids. The ends were cut back, 9 bases at V and 1 base at J, with 22 bases in the middle. The germline gives CDR1 SGHRS, CDR2 YFSETQ. The DNA for the CDR3 is TGCGCCACCACCCCCACGGCGGGTTCTCCGAACACTGAAGCTTTCTTT. Translated, it gives CATTPTAGSPNTEAFF.

Only a few counts were recorded for this clonotype. This chain uses TRBV6-1 with TRBJ1-2; TRBD1 is a possible D gene (5 bases). Germline CDR1 is MNHNS and CDR2 is SASEGT. The CDR3 is made up of 13 amino acids. Trimming cost V 7 bases and J 8 bases, with 17 bases left between them. CDR3 DNA: TGTGCCAGCACTCCGGACGGGGGAGGGGGCTACACCTTC. It encodes CASTPDGGGGYTF.

This clonotype was counted ten times or more. This chain links TRBV10-3 with TRBJ1-5; 8 positions match TRBD1. The CDR3 sequence is 15 residues long. Per the germline V gene, CDR1 is ENHRY and CDR2 is SYGVKD. J gave up 2 bases and V 2 bases, and 2 bases lay outside the gene matches. The CDR3 reads CAISEGQGGNQPQHF. CDR3 DNA: TGTGCCATCAGTGAGGGACAGGGAGGCAATCAGCCCCAGCATTTT.

This clonotype was recorded many times. The V gene is TRBV4-3, the J gene TRBJ2-3; tentative D call: TRBD2 (6 bases). CDR1 and CDR2 (germline): LGHNA, YSLEER. V lost 0 bases and J 3 bases, leaving 7 bases between the germline ends. There are 14 residues in the CDR3. The CDR3 coding sequence is TGCGCCAGCAGCCAAGATCGGGGGACAGATACGCAGTATTTT. It codes for CASSQDRGTDTQYF.

This clonotype was seen a few times. J is TRBJ2-5 and V is TRBV5-1; tentatively, D is TRBD2 (6 bases). Germline loops: CDR1 SGHRS, CDR2 YFSETQ. This CDR3 is 15 amino acids long. Trimming stripped 0 bases from V and 4 bases from J, with 13 bases between. DNA of the CDR3: TGCGCCAGCAGCTTGGAGACTAGTTGGGGAGAGACCCAGTACTTC. Its translation is CASSLETSWGETQYF.

The gene calls are TRBV20-1 and TRBJ1-2; 7 bases align to TRBD1. Per the germline V gene, CDR1 is DFQATT and CDR2 is SNEGSKA (reference sequence). The CDR3 covers 15 residues. V shed 1 base, J shed 4 bases, and the junction held 9 bases outside the gene matches. The DNA for the CDR3 is TGCAGTGCTAGAGGGACCGGGACAGAGACCTATGGCTACACCTTC. Translation: CSARGTGTETYGYTF.

The gene calls are TRBV7-8 and TRBJ1-6; weak D call: TRBD1 (5 bases). Per germline, CDR1 SGHVS and CDR2 FQNEAQ. The CDR3 totals 14 residues. Trimming removed 4 bases from V and 11 bases from J, with 15 bases in between. The CDR3 DNA reads TGTGCCAGCAGCTATGGGGGGTTGCAGCCACCCCTCCACTTT. This gives the protein CASSYGGLQPPLHF.

The sample holds a few counts of this clonotype. V and J are TRBV3-1 and TRBJ2-1; 10 bases map to TRBD2. The germline CDR1 and CDR2 sequences are LGHDT and YNNKEL (reference sequence). V trimming: 2 bases; J trimming: 5 bases; junction bases outside the gene matches: 9. CDR3 length: 17 residues. CDR3 DNA sequence: TGTGCCAGCAGCCAAATACTAGCGGGAAAATCCCACAATGAGCAGTTCTTC. Protein: CASSQILAGKSHNEQFF.

This clonotype was observed a handful of times. The genes are TRBV29-1 and TRBJ1-1, with TRBD1 as a possible D gene (5 bases). V was shortened by 6 bases and J by 1 base, with 9 bases between the two germline ends. The CDR3 runs 12 residues. Germline values: CDR1 SQVTM, CDR2 ANQGSEA. In DNA, the CDR3 is TGCAGCGTCCCAGGACAGAACACTGAAGCTTTCTTT. This gives the protein CSVPGQNTEAFF.

Remarks on this clonotype: Compared with germline, one end of the junction differs, possibly owing to a read error. The gene calls are TRBV20-1 and TRBJ1-4, with D perhaps matching TRBD1 (6 bases). This CDR3 is built from 15 residues. CDR1 and CDR2 (germline): DFQATT, SNEGSKA (reference sequence). The CDR3, as DNA: TGCTGTGCTAGAGAGCCTACAGGGCCTAATGAAAAACTGTTTTTT. This translates into CCAREPTGPNEKLFF.

There are many counts of this clonotype. The genes are TRBV10-1 and TRBJ2-5; possible D gene TRBD2, 5 bases. V was clipped by 3 bases and J by 4 bases, with 9 bases between them. The CDR3 is 13 residues long. CDR1 WNHNN and CDR2 SYGVQD come from the germline V gene (reference sequence). Here the CDR3 DNA reads TGCGCCAGCAGTGACGGGGTTCGAGAGACCCAGTACTTC. Its translation: CASSDGVRETQYF.

This clonotype was seen many times. This sequence joins TRBV7-9 and TRBJ2-1; 9 bases are shared with TRBD2. The V gene's germline CDR1 is SEHNR and CDR2 FQNEAQ (reference sequence). After removal of 3 bases from V and 4 bases from J, the junction contained 7 bases not matched to a gene. The CDR3 has 16 amino acids. CDR3: CASSFQREERYNEQFF. The CDR3 bases are TGTGCCAGCAGCTTCCAGCGGGAGGAAAGGTACAATGAGCAGTTCTTC.

The chain uses TRBV7-2 and TRBJ2-3, with TRBD2 matching over 13 bases. This CDR3 spans 14 amino acids. Germline CDR1 reads SGHTA; CDR2 reads FQGNSA. Trimming cost V 5 bases and J 12 bases; bases outside gene matches: 8. The CDR3 is CASSTTSGGAGQYF. In nucleotides, the CDR3 is TGTGCCAGCAGCACCACTAGCGGGGGGGCAGGCCAGTATTTT.

The V and J genes are TRBV29-1 and TRBJ2-1, with 9 nucleotides matching TRBD2. V shed 4 bases, J shed 0 bases, and the junction held 13 bases outside the gene matches. CDR1 is SQVTM, CDR2 ANQGSEA, per germline. This CDR3 region has 18 residues. This chain's CDR3 is CSVGGGYRLAVSYNEQFF. In DNA, the CDR3 is TGCAGCGTTGGGGGCGGATACCGACTAGCGGTCTCCTACAATGAGCAGTTCTTC.

This clonotype was observed a handful of times. The J gene is TRBJ1-4, the V gene TRBV7-9; the D is unclear. Germline-derived CDR1 and CDR2 are SEHNR and FQNEAQ (reference sequence). The CDR3 has 14 residues. Deletions cut 2 bases from V and 0 bases from J, with 4 bases between. The CDR3 sequence: CASSLKTTNEKLFF. The DNA for the CDR3 is TGTGCCAGCAGCTTAAAGACAACTAATGAAAAACTGTTTTTT.

The V call is TRBV20-1, the J call TRBJ1-5; 8 nucleotides match TRBD1. V shed 5 bases, J shed 2 bases, and the junction held 8 bases outside the gene matches. The germline gives CDR1 DFQATT, CDR2 SNEGSKA (reference sequence). The CDR3 sequence is 15 residues long. The CDR3 loop reads CSASTDRGGNQPQHF. In DNA, the CDR3 is TGCAGTGCTTCGACCGACAGGGGTGGCAATCAGCCCCAGCATTTT.